This passage covers 7 T cell receptor beta chains from one sample sequenced in a study of T cell repertoires in cytomegalovirus infection. In TCRdb, the reads were re-called with MiXCR into one record per CDR3 protein. Of about 890,000 distinct CDR3 sequences in the sample, around 29% were seen once. Antigens of these TCRs are unknown. Sequenced material: cultured CD8+ T cells from PBMCs, taken from culture after CMV antigen stimulation. The receptors were gathered from a human donor in good health (CMV status not recorded). Some clones in this sample may be carry-over from other donors' samples.

This clonotype was counted at least ten times. The chain joins TRBV7-6 to TRBJ2-7, with D unresolved. The CDR3 length is 13 residues. V dropped 1 base and J dropped 2 bases, with 6 bases sitting between them. Per germline, CDR1 SGHVS and CDR2 FNYEAQ. The CDR3 DNA reads as TGTGCCAGCAGCTTAGGTGAGACCTACGAGCAGTACTTC. Protein sequence: CASSLGETYEQYF.

This clonotype was seen a handful of times. This chain connects TRBV6-4 to TRBJ1-2; D might be TRBD1 (6 bases). Germline V gene sequence: CDR1 MRHNA, CDR2 SNTAGT. V was clipped by 3 bases and J by 6 bases, with 17 bases between them. The CDR3 has 15 residues. In DNA form, the CDR3 reads TGTGCCAGCAGTGAATGGCCAGGGGAACAGCATGGCTACACCTTC. Translation gives CASSEWPGEQHGYTF.

V is TRBV6-2 or TRBV6-3 and J is TRBJ2-1; 7 bases are a match to TRBD2. The J segment lost 8 bases and the V segment lost 3 bases, leaving 13 bases of the junction unmatched. CDR3 length: 16 amino acids. The germline V gene encodes CDR1 MNHEY and CDR2 SVGEGT. The CDR3: CASSYNTGGLQDEQFF. The CDR3 DNA is TGTGCCAGCAGTTATAACACGGGGGGACTTCAGGATGAGCAGTTCTTC.

The gene calls are TRBV27 and TRBJ1-1, with unresolved D. V lost 2 bases and J lost 4, with 8 bases in between. This CDR3 contains 13 residues. Germline CDR1 and CDR2: MNHEY and SMNVEV (reference sequence). CDR3 nucleotides: TGTGCCAGCAGTTTAGCCGCCACCACTGAAGCTTTCTTT. Translated, it gives CASSLAATTEAFF.

Note on this clonotype: A much bigger clone sits one base away, suggesting this may be a read error. The V gene is TRBV7-2, the J gene TRBJ2-1; 13 nucleotides agree with TRBD2. Germline V gene lookup returns CDR1 SGHTA and CDR2 FQGNSA. The CDR3 extends over 16 amino acids. The CDR3 nucleotides are TGTGTCAGCGGTAGACTAGCGGGGGGCCCCTACAATGAGCAGTTCTTC. Protein: CVSGRLAGGPYNEQFF.

The CDR3 reads CASSGVRIERFGANVLTF. The CDR3 DNA sequence: TGTGCCAGCAGCGGAGTTAGGATAGAACGCTTCGGGGCCAACGTCCTGACTTTC. The chain couples TRBV7-9 to TRBJ2-6, with D unresolved. This CDR3 spans 18 amino acids. Germline lookup yields CDR1 SEHNR and CDR2 FQNEAQ (reference sequence). Trimming removed 5 bases at V and 4 bases at J, with 21 bases between.

V and J are TRBV7-2 and TRBJ1-3; D gene uncertain. Trimming removed 5 bases at V and 2 bases at J, with 16 bases between. Per the germline V gene, CDR1 is SGHTA and CDR2 is FQGNSA. The CDR3 has 16 residues. The DNA for the CDR3 is TGTGCCAGCAGCCCGTTGTCTCCCGGAGCTGGAAACACCATATATTTT. It yields the protein CASSPLSPGAGNTIYF.